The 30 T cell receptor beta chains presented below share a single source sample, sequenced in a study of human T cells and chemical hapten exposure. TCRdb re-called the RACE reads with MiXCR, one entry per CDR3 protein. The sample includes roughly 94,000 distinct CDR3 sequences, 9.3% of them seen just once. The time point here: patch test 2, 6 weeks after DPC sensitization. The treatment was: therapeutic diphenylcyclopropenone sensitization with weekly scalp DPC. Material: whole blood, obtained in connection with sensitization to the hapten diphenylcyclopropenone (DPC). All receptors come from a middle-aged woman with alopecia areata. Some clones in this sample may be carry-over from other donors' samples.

This CDR3 reads CASSDDHTDTQYF. The CDR3, as DNA: TGTGCCAGCAGTGACGACCACACAGATACGCAGTATTTT. This rearrangement joins TRBV6-6 to TRBJ2-3; no firm D call. The germline V and J ends were trimmed by 5 bases and 2 bases, with 8 bases remaining between them. Germline lookup yields CDR1 MNHNY and CDR2 SVGAGI (reference sequence). This CDR3 has 13 amino acids.

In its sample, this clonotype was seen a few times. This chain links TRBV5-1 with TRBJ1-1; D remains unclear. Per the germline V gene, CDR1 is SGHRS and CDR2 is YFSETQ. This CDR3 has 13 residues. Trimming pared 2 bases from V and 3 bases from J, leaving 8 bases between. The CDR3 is CASSFKGDTEAFF. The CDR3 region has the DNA TGCGCCAGCAGCTTTAAGGGCGACACTGAAGCTTTCTTT.

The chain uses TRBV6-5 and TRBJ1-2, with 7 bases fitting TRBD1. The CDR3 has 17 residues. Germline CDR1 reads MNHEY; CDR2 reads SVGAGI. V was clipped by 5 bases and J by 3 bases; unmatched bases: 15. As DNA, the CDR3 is TGTGCCAGCAGTCCCCGGGGAAGACAGGGCCCAGACTATGGCTACACCTTC. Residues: CASSPRGRQGPDYGYTF.

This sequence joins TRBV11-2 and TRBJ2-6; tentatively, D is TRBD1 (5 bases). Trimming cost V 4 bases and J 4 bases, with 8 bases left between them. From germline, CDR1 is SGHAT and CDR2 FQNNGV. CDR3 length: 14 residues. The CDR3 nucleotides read TGTGCCAGCAGCTCTCAGGGAGGGGCCAACGTCCTGACTTTC. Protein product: CASSSQGGANVLTF.

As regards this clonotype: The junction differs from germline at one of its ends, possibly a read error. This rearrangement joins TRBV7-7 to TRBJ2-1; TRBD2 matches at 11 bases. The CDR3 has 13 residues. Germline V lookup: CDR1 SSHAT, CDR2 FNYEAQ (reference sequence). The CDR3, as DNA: TGTGCTAGCAGTCTAGCGGGAGGCAGTGAGCAGTTCTTC. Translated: CASSLAGGSEQFF. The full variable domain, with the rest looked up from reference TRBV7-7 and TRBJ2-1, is GAGVSQSPRYKVTKRGQDVTLRCDPISSHATLYWYQQALGQGPEFLTYFNYEAQPDKSGLPSDRFSAERPEGSISTLTIQRTEQRDSAMYRCASSLAGGSEQFFGPGTRLTVL.

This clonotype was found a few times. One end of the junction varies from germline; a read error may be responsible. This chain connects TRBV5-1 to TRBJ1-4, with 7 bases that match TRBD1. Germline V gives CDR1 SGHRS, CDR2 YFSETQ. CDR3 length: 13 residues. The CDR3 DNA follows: TGCGCCAGCAGCGTTGAGTCAGGGGGGCGCGAAATTTTT. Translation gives CASSVESGGREIF.

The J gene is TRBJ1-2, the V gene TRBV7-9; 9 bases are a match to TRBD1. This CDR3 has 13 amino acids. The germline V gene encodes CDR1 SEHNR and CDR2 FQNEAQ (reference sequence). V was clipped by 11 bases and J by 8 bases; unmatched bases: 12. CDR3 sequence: CAGDRGFSDGYTF. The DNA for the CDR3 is TGTGCCGGTGACAGGGGGTTCTCGGACGGCTACACCTTC.

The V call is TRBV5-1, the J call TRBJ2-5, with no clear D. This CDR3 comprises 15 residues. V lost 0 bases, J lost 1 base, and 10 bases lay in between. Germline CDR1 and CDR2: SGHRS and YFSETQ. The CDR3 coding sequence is TGCGCCAGCAGCTTGGCTGGATATCCCCAAGAGACCCAGTACTTC. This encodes CASSLAGYPQETQYF. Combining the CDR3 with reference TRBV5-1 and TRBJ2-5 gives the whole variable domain KAGVTQTPRYLIKTRGQQVTLSCSPISGHRSVSWYQQTPGQGLQFLFEYFSETQRNKGNFPGRFSGRQFSNSRSEMNVSTLELGDSALYLCASSLAGYPQETQYFGPGTRLLVL.

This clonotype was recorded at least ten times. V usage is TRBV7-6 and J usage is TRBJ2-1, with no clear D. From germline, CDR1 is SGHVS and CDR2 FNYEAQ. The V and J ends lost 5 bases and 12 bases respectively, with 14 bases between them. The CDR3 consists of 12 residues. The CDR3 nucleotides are TGTGCCAGCAGCGCTCAGACTTTCCGGCAGTTCTTC. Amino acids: CASSAQTFRQFF.

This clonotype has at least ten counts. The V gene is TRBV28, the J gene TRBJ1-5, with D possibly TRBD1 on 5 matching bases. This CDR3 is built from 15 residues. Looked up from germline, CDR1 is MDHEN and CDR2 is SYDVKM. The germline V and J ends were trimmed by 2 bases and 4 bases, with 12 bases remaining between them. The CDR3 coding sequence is TGTGCCAGCAGTTTACCAGGGAGGAGAAATCAGCCCCAGCATTTT. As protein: CASSLPGRRNQPQHF. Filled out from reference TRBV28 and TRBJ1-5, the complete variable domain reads DVKVTQSSRYLVKRTGEKVFLECVQDMDHENMFWYRQDPGLGLRLIYFSYDVKMKEKGDIPEGYSVSREKKERFSLILESASTNQTSMYLCASSLPGRRNQPQHFGDGTRLSIL.

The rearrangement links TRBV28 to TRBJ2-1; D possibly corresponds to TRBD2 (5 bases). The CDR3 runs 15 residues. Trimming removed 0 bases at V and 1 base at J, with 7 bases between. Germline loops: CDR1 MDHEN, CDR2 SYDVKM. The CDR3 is CASSLWRDSYNEQFF. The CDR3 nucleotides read TGTGCCAGCAGTTTATGGAGGGATTCCTACAATGAGCAGTTCTTC.

CDR3 coding DNA: TGTGCCACCAGCAGCTTCACGGACGGACATGGCTACACCTTC. It codes for CATSSFTDGHGYTF. The J gene is TRBJ1-2, the V gene TRBV15; D is unresolved. The CDR3 covers 14 residues. V shed 3 bases and J shed 6 bases, with 14 bases lying between them. Germline values: CDR1 LNHNV, CDR2 YYDKDF (reference sequence).

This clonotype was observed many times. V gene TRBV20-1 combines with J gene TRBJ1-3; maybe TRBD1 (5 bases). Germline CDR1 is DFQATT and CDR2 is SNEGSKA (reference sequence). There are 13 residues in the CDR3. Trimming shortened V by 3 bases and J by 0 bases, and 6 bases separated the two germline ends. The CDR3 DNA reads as TGCAGTGCTAGGGGGGGCTCTGGAAACACCATATATTTT. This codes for CSARGGSGNTIYF.

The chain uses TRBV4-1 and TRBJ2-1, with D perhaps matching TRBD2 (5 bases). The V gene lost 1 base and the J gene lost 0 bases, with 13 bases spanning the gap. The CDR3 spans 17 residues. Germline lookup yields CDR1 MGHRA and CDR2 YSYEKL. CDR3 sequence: CASSQGPSSSSYNEQFF. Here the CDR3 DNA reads TGCGCCAGCAGCCAAGGCCCTAGCTCCAGCTCCTACAATGAGCAGTTCTTC.

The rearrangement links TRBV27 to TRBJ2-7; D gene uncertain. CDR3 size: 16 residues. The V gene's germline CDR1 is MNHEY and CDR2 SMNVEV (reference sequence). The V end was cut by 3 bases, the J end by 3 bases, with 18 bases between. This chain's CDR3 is CASSLEAATPGYEQYF. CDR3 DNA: TGTGCCAGCAGTTTGGAAGCCGCGACCCCCGGCTACGAGCAGTACTTC.

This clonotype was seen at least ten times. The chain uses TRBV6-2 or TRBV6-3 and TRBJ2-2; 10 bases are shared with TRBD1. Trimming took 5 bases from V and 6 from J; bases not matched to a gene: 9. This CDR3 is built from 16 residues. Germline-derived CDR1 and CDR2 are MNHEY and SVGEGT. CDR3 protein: CASSGAGTGEAGELFF. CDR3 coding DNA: TGTGCCAGCAGTGGGGCCGGGACAGGGGAAGCCGGGGAGCTGTTTTTT.

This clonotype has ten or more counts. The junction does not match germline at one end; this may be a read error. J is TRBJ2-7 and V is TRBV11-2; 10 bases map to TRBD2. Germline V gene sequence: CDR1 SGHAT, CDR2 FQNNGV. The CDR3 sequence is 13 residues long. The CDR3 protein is CASSSSGTSVIDF. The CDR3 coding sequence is TGTGCCAGCAGCTCTTCCGGGACTAGCGTCATTGACTTC.

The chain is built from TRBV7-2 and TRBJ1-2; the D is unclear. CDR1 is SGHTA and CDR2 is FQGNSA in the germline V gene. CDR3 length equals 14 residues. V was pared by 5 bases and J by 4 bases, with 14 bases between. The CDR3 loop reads CASSPRERTYGYTF. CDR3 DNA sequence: TGTGCCAGCAGCCCCCGCGAAAGAACCTATGGCTACACCTTC.

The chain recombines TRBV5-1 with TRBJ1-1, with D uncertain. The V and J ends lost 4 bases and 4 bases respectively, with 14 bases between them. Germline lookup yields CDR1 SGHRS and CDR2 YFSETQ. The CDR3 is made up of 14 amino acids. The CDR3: CASSGQTAVTEAFF. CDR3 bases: TGCGCCAGCAGCGGTCAGACGGCCGTCACTGAAGCTTTCTTT.

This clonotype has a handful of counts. CDR3 in amino acids: CASSVDREETQYF. DNA of the CDR3: TGTGCCAGCAGCGTTGACAGAGAAGAGACCCAGTACTTC. V gene TRBV7-2 combines with J gene TRBJ2-5; D possibly corresponds to TRBD1 (5 bases). Trimming shortened V by 5 bases and J by 3 bases, and 10 bases separated the two germline ends. The CDR3 length is 13 residues. Germline loops: CDR1 SGHTA, CDR2 FQGNSA.

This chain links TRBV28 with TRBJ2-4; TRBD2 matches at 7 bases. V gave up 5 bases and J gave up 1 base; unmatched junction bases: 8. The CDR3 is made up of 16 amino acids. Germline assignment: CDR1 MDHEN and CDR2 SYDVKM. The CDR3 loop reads CASSREGRAAKNIQYF. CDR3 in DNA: TGTGCCAGCAGTAGGGAGGGCAGGGCGGCCAAAAACATTCAGTACTTC.

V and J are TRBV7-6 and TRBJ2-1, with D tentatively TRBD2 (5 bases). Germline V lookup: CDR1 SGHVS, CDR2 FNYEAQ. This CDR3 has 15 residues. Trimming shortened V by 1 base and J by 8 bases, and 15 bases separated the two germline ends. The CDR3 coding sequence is TGTGCCAGCAGCTTAGAGTCGACTAATTATGATGAGCAGTTCTTC. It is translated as CASSLESTNYDEQFF.

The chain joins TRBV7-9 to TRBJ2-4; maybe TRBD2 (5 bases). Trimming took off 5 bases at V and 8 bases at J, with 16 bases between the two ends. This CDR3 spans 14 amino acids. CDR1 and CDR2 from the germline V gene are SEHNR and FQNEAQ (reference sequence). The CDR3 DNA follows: TGTGCCAGCAGCCTAACAACTGTGAGGGACATTCAGTACTTC. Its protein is CASSLTTVRDIQYF.

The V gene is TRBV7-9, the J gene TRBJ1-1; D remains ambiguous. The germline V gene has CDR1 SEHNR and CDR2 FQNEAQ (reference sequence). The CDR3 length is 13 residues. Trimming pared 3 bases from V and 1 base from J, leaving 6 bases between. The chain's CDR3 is CASSFPANTEAFF. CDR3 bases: TGTGCCAGCAGCTTTCCGGCGAACACTGAAGCTTTCTTT.

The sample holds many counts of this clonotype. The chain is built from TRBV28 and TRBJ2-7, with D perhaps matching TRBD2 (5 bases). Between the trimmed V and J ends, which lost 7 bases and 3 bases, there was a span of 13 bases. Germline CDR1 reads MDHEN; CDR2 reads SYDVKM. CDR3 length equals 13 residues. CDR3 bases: TGTGCCAGCAATCTAGCCCCCCGCTACGAGCAGTACTTC. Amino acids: CASNLAPRYEQYF.

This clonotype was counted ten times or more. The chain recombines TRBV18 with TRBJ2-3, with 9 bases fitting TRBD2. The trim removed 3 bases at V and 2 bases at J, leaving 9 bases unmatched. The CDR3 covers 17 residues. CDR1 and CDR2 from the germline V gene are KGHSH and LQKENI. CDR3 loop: CASSPPVTSGHTDTQYF. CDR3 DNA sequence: TGTGCCAGCTCACCCCCCGTGACTAGCGGTCACACAGATACGCAGTATTTT.

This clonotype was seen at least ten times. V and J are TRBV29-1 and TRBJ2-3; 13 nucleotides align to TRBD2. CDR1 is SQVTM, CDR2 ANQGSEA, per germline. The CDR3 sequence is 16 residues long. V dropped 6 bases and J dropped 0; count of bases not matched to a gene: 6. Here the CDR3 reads CSVGTSGTSSTDTQYF. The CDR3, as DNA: TGCAGCGTCGGGACTAGCGGGACCTCAAGCACAGATACGCAGTATTTT.

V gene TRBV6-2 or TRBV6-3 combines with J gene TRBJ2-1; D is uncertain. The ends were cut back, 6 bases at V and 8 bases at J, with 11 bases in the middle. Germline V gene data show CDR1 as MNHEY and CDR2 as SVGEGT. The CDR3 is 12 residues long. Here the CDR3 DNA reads TGTGCCAGCAGAGATCCTGTGGATGAGCAGTTCTTC. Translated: CASRDPVDEQFF.

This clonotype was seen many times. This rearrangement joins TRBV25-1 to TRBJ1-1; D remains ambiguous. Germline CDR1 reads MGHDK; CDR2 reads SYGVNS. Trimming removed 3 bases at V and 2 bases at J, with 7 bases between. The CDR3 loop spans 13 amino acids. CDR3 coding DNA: TGTGCCAGCAGTGATCCGCTCAACACTGAAGCTTTCTTT. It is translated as CASSDPLNTEAFF.

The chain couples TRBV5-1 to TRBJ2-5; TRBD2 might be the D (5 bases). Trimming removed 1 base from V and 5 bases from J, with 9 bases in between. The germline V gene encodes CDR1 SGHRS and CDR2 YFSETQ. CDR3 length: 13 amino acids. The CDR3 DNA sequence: TGCGCCAGCAGCTTGACCACGGGGGAGACCCAGTACTTC. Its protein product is CASSLTTGETQYF. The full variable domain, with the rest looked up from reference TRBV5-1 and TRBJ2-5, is KAGVTQTPRYLIKTRGQQVTLSCSPISGHRSVSWYQQTPGQGLQFLFEYFSETQRNKGNFPGRFSGRQFSNSRSEMNVSTLELGDSALYLCASSLTTGETQYFGPGTRLLVL.